One and the same sample provided the 3 T cell receptor beta chains below, sequenced in a study of T cells after yellow fever vaccination. TCRdb re-called the 5' RACE reads with MiXCR, one entry per CDR3 protein. The sample lists 510,000 or so distinct CDR3 sequences, under 25% occurring once. The sample in question was PBMCs, obtained 15 days after the yellow fever booster vaccination. These receptors all come from a man aged 25-40 years who received the YFV17D yellow fever vaccine.

The genes are TRBV28 and TRBJ2-7; D gene ambiguous. In germline, CDR1 is MDHEN, CDR2 SYDVKM. The CDR3 is 12 residues long. V lost 5 bases, J lost 7 bases, and 12 bases lay in between. CDR3 loop: CASSPAGLEQYF. The CDR3 DNA sequence: TGTGCCAGCAGTCCCGCCGGGCTTGAGCAGTACTTC.

The chain uses TRBV24-1 and TRBJ2-3; 7 positions match TRBD2. The CDR3 is 17 amino acids. V gave up 5 bases and J gave up 4 bases; unmatched junction bases: 14. Germline CDR1 and CDR2: KGHDR and SFDVKD. This chain's CDR3 is CATSAPWGGSTPDTQYF. Here the CDR3 DNA reads TGTGCCACCAGTGCCCCTTGGGGCGGGAGCACCCCAGATACGCAGTATTTT.

J is TRBJ2-7 and V is TRBV7-8; either TRBD1 or TRBD2 may fit D (6 bases each). The CDR3 totals 15 residues. From germline, CDR1 is SGHVS and CDR2 FQNEAQ. Trimming removed 2 bases from V and 7 bases from J, with 18 bases in between. CDR3 loop: CASSLLGGFGTEQYF. The CDR3 DNA follows: TGTGCCAGCAGCTTACTAGGGGGGTTCGGGACGGAGCAGTACTTC.